This T cell receptor (beta chain) was recovered during a study of T cell responses to AZD1222 COVID-19 vaccine. Findings and limits, study-wide: The study sampled repertoires only after the peak T cell response.

The V segment lost 2 bases and the J segment 4 bases; nucleotides outside the gene matches: 6. Germline values: CDR1 SNHLY, CDR2 FYNNEI. The CDR3 consists of 15 residues. The data were produced by immunoSEQ multiplex PCR, yet TCRdb's version contains in-frame clones alone and is incomplete. This sample carries 250,000 to 300,000 clones, 90% to 95% of them seen once, and the ten largest clones take about 0.5%. This clone was recorded only once. The antigen is undetermined. The sequences come from peripheral blood, collected 28 days after the second AZD1222 dose. The TCR was taken from an adult who received the AZD1222 COVID-19 vaccine. The chain uses TRBV2 and TRBJ2-3, with 7 bases fitting TRBD1. The CDR3 DNA reads TGTGCCAGCAGTGAAAATGGACAGGAGGCAGATACGCAGTATTTT. Protein sequence: CASSENGQEADTQYF.